This T cell receptor (beta chain) emerged from a study of shared clonotypes between healthy human individuals. The table came from immunoSEQ multiplex PCR; TCRdb's copy has only in-frame clones and leaves some out. The data hold about 960,000 clones, with over 60% observed a single time. This TCR derives from a young man in good health. Sequenced: memory CD4+ T cells sorted from blood. Stated subset: CD45RA-negative fraction.

This chain's CDR3 is CASTLTGTISGELFF. CDR3 sequence (DNA): TGTGCCAGTACCTTAACAGGGACTATAAGCGGGGAGCTGTTTTTT. The chain links TRBV19 to TRBJ2-2; weak D call: TRBD2 (7 bases). The CDR3 is made up of 15 amino acids. From germline, CDR1 is LNHDA and CDR2 SQIVND (reference sequence). V dropped 7 bases and J dropped 7 bases, with 19 bases sitting between them.